This TCR beta chain was identified in a study of Ad26.COV2.S vaccination and SARS-CoV-2 variants. At the level of the study: The donor participated in the COV1001 trial, in its Ad26.COV2.S arm.

Described treatment: around 19 received Ad26.COV2.S at low or high dose, single or two shots; several received placebo; per-sample allocation not given. On day 63 after the first injection, vaccine and placebo recipients gave samples. Trimming cost V 11 bases and J 0 bases, with 13 bases left between them. Germline V lookup: CDR1 SNHLY, CDR2 FYNNEI. CDR3 length: 13 amino acids. Some clones are missing from TCRdb's copy, which holds only in-frame ones; the method was immunoSEQ multiplex PCR. The table shows around 400,000 clones, with about four fifths occurring only once. The sequencing used peripheral blood, collected in a trial of Ad26.COV2.S vaccine versus placebo. This TCR was sampled from a person aged 18-65 years who received the Ad26.COV2.S COVID-19 vaccine or a placebo. This sequence joins TRBV2 and TRBJ1-1, with D hard to call. CDR3 in DNA: TGTGCCGCACAAGCAGCGATGAACACTGAAGCTTTCTTT. This codes for CAAQAAMNTEAFF.